These T cell receptor beta chains were read from a single sample in a study of blood T cells in healthy people across ages. TCRdb reprocessed the 5' RACE reads with MiXCR, giving one entry per CDR3 protein. Here the sample spans 550,000 to 750,000 distinct CDR3 sequences, roughly 21% being singletons. Sample: blood. Receptor source: a man aged 70 or older in good health. Each CDR3 is given with its conserved first and last residue. The D gene is left open where the match is weak. Some rows have no size entry. The others give once, few or many, or a class for an expanded clone.

>-|15|few|TRBJ2-7|TRBV20-1
CSARGYSSLHYEQYF
TGCAGTGCTAGGGGGTACAGCAGTCTTCACTACGAGCAGTACTTC
>-|16|-|TRBJ2-2|TRBV24-1
CATSDSGPANTGELFF
TGTGCCACCAGTGATTCGGGACCCGCGAACACCGGGGAGCTGTTTTTT
>TRBD2|15|many|TRBJ2-1|TRBV9
CASSDSGSSYNEQFF
TGTGCCAGCAGCGATAGCGGGAGCTCCTACAATGAGCAGTTCTTC
>TRBD1|15|few|TRBJ2-5|TRBV18
CASSHLGQGQETQYF
TGTGCCAGCTCACACCTCGGACAGGGCCAAGAGACCCAGTACTTC
>TRBD1|13|-|TRBJ1-5|TRBV6-5
CASIRGQGARWHF
TGTGCCAGTATTAGGGGACAGGGGGCCCGTTGGCATTTT
>TRBD1|13|-|TRBJ1-6|TRBV20-1
CSARTGGYSPLHF
TGCAGTGCTAGGACAGGGGGCTATTCACCCCTCCACTTT
>TRBD2|14|few|TRBJ2-3|TRBV27
CASSPGGGFDTQYF
TGTGCCAGCAGCCCGGGGGGGGGCTTCGATACGCAGTATTTT
>TRBD2|16|few|TRBJ2-3|TRBV28
CASSPASGRGVDTQYF
TGTGCCAGCAGTCCGGCTAGCGGGAGGGGTGTAGATACGCAGTATTTT
>TRBD2|16|-|TRBJ2-1|TRBV29-1
CSVEGLAASSYNEQFF
TGCAGCGTTGAAGGACTAGCGGCGAGCTCCTACAATGAGCAGTTCTTC
>-|13|many|TRBJ1-1|TRBV3-1
CASSRTANTEAFF
TGCGCCAGCAGCCGGACAGCGAACACTGAAGCTTTCTTT
>-|15|many|TRBJ2-6|TRBV3-1
CASSHYSSGANVLTF
TGTGCCAGCAGCCACTACAGCTCCGGGGCCAACGTCCTGACTTTC
>-|15|few|TRBJ2-7|TRBV15
CATSRAQEGSYEQYF
TGTGCCACCAGCAGAGCTCAGGAAGGATCCTACGAGCAGTACTTC
>TRBD2|16|few|TRBJ2-2|TRBV20-1
CSARTSSGSFSGELFF
TGCAGTGCTAGAACGTCTAGCGGGAGTTTTTCCGGGGAGCTGTTTTTT
>-|16|-|TRBJ2-1|TRBV20-1
CSARGGSAARFNEQFF
TGCAGTGCTAGAGGGGGTAGCGCGGCAAGATTTAATGAGCAGTTCTTC
>-|12|-|TRBJ1-1|TRBV2
CASSEAGTEAFF
TGTGCCAGCAGTGAGGCGGGCACTGAAGCTTTCTTT
>TRBD2|17|few|TRBJ2-3|TRBV3-1
CASSQAGRADGADTQYF
TGTGCCAGCAGCCAAGCGGGGAGGGCGGATGGGGCAGATACGCAGTATTTT
>-|13|few|TRBJ2-2|TRBV28
CANQGPNTGELFF
TGTGCCAATCAGGGTCCGAACACCGGGGAGCTGTTTTTT
>-|13|few|TRBJ2-1|TRBV15
CATSREGVGEQFF
TGTGCCACCAGCAGAGAAGGTGTGGGTGAGCAGTTCTTC
>-|14|-|TRBJ1-1|TRBV20-1
CSAIRDFMNTEAFF
TGCAGTGCCATCCGGGACTTCATGAACACTGAAGCTTTCTTT
>TRBD1|15|-|TRBJ2-5|TRBV9
CASSQGGDRGDEQYF
TGTGCCAGCAGCCAGGGGGGTGACAGGGGCGACGAGCAGTATTTC
>TRBD2|15|few|TRBJ2-5|TRBV2
CASSVGTSVPETQYF
TGTGCCAGCAGTGTCGGGACTAGCGTTCCGGAGACCCAGTACTTC
>TRBD1|15|few|TRBJ2-1|TRBV14
CASSQYRGTYNEQFF
TGTGCCAGCAGCCAATACAGGGGAACCTACAATGAGCAGTTCTTC
>TRBD1|15|-|TRBJ2-3|TRBV20-1
CSAGRQGRSTDTQYF
TGCAGTGCTGGTCGACAGGGGCGTTCTACAGATACGCAGTATTTT
>TRBD2|16|few|TRBJ2-5|TRBV2
CASKERASGVQETQYF
TGTGCCAGCAAGGAGCGGGCTAGCGGGGTACAAGAGACCCAGTACTTC
>-|15|-|TRBJ2-6|TRBV10-3
CAISETISGANVLTF
TGTGCCATCAGTGAAACCATCTCTGGGGCCAACGTCCTGACTTTC
>TRBD1|13|-|TRBJ2-7|TRBV3-1
CTSSERQGYEQYF
TGTACCAGCAGTGAACGACAGGGTTACGAGCAGTACTTC
>TRBD2|15|-|TRBJ2-3|TRBV20-1
CSASPGLASTDTQYF
TGCAGTGCTAGTCCGGGACTAGCGAGCACAGATACGCAGTATTTT
>-|13|few|TRBJ1-2|TRBV20-1
CSAGAGLAGGYTF
TGCAGTGCTGGAGCCGGACTGGCTGGGGGCTACACCTTC
>TRBD2|15|few|TRBJ2-1|TRBV6-2/TRBV6-3
CASSYTSGSYNEQFF
TGTGCCAGCAGTTACACTAGCGGATCTTACAATGAGCAGTTCTTC
>-|14|few|TRBJ1-2|TRBV5-1
CASSLEITNYGYTF
TGCGCCAGCAGCTTGGAAATTACTAACTATGGCTACACCTTC
>TRBD2|15|few|TRBJ2-1|TRBV12-3/TRBV12-4
CASSLLAGVLDEQFF
TGTGCCAGCAGTTTACTAGCGGGAGTATTGGATGAGCAGTTCTTC
>-|13|-|TRBJ1-2|TRBV6-5
CASSYSQGYGYTF
TGTGCCAGCAGTTACTCGCAGGGCTATGGCTACACCTTC
>-|14|-|TRBJ2-7|TRBV12-3/TRBV12-4
CASIKGAGSSEQYF
TGTGCCAGCATCAAGGGGGCGGGGTCTTCCGAGCAGTACTTC
>-|16|-|TRBJ2-7|TRBV3-1
CASSLRGPTGSYEQYF
TGTGCCAGCAGCCTCAGGGGACCGACTGGATCCTACGAGCAGTACTTC
>-|14|few|TRBJ2-5|TRBV7-2
CASSLFLGQETQYF
TGTGCCAGCAGCTTATTTTTGGGCCAAGAGACCCAGTACTTC
>-|13|few|TRBJ1-5|TRBV12-3/TRBV12-4
CASSRGGDGPQHF
TGTGCCAGCAGTCGGGGGGGGGATGGGCCCCAGCATTTT
>-|16|few|TRBJ2-2|TRBV7-2
CASSLSRLQNTGGLFF
TGTGCCAGCAGCTTGAGTAGACTTCAGAACACCGGGGGGCTGTTTTTT
>-|12|few|TRBJ2-1|TRBV6-2/TRBV6-3
CASSYTGPEQFF
TGTGCCAGCAGTTACACAGGACCGGAGCAGTTCTTC
>TRBD2|15|-|TRBJ2-1|TRBV18
CASSLTSGLGDEHFF
TGTGCCAGCTCCTTGACTAGCGGGCTTGGGGATGAGCATTTCTTC
>-|19|-|TRBJ2-1|TRBV11-2
CASSLDYSRGVSSYNEQFF
TGTGCCAGCAGCTTAGACTACTCTCGAGGAGTCAGCTCCTACAATGAGCAGTTCTTC
>TRBD1|16|-|TRBJ1-1|TRBV20-1
CSARDPRQGDFTEAFF
TGCAGTGCTAGAGATCCAAGGCAGGGGGATTTCACTGAAGCTTTCTTT
>-|15|-|TRBJ2-5|TRBV20-1
CSASSTSSSGYERYF
TGCAGTGCTAGTTCCACCTCTAGTAGCGGCTACGAGCGGTACTTC
>-|15|few|TRBJ2-2|TRBV2
CASSVTGPHTGELFF
TGTGCCAGCAGTGTCACAGGGCCCCACACCGGGGAGCTGTTTTTT
>-|17|-|TRBJ2-2|TRBV27
CASSLSSGFANTGELFF
TGTGCCAGCAGTTTATCGTCAGGCTTTGCGAACACCGGGGAGCTGTTTTTT
>TRBD2|15|-|TRBJ2-5|TRBV7-6
CASSLIAGDVETQYF
TGTGCCAGCAGCTTAATAGCGGGAGATGTAGAGACCCAGTACTTC
>TRBD1|13|-|TRBJ2-7|TRBV12-3/TRBV12-4
CASTLGTAYEQYF
TGTGCCAGCACCCTGGGGACAGCCTACGAGCAGTACTTC
>TRBD1|13|-|TRBJ2-3|TRBV7-2
CASSIGQGGTQYF
TGTGCCAGCAGCATCGGACAGGGAGGTACGCAGTATTTT
>-|15|few|TRBJ2-7|TRBV28
CASSSEQRFTYEQYF
TGTGCCAGCAGTTCCGAACAGCGATTTACTTACGAGCAGTACTTC
>TRBD1|14|few|TRBJ1-5|TRBV20-1
CSAAGQYSNQPQHF
TGCAGTGCTGCGGGACAGTATAGCAATCAGCCCCAGCATTTT